The present entry profiles one T cell receptor (beta chain) with its context. The antigen remains unidentified. One end of the junction does not line up with germline, which may come from a read error. This sample is drawn from a study of OX40 agonist ivuxolimab in advanced cancers. Overall study: Enrollees could have had prior anti-PD-1, anti-PD-L1 or anti-CTLA-4 therapy, which about 40% had received. Points from the study as a whole: Dosing at 0.1 to 3.0 mg/kg was accompanied by clonal expansion of CD4+ and CD8+ blood T cells by week 6. Relatively little clonal expansion, among the lowest observed, appeared in partial responders at 0.1-3.0 mg/kg.

The length of the CDR3 is 15 residues. Germline-derived CDR1 and CDR2 are MNHEY and SMNVEV (reference sequence). Repertoires were generated with immunoSEQ multiplex PCR, while TCRdb's copy carries only in-frame clones and drops some. The repertoire holds about 150,000 clones, with roughly 92% as singletons. The chain links TRBV27 to TRBJ2-7; 9 nucleotides match TRBD1. The sequencing here drew on CD4+ or CD8+ T cells sorted from blood, taken in a trial of the OX40 agonist ivuxolimab. The receptor was derived from an adult with an advanced solid tumor such as melanoma, head and neck, liver or kidney cancer. As DNA, the CDR3 is TGTGCCACCAGTGGGTGGGGACAGGGAGGGTACGAGCAGTACTTC. Encoded protein: CATSGWGQGGYEQYF.